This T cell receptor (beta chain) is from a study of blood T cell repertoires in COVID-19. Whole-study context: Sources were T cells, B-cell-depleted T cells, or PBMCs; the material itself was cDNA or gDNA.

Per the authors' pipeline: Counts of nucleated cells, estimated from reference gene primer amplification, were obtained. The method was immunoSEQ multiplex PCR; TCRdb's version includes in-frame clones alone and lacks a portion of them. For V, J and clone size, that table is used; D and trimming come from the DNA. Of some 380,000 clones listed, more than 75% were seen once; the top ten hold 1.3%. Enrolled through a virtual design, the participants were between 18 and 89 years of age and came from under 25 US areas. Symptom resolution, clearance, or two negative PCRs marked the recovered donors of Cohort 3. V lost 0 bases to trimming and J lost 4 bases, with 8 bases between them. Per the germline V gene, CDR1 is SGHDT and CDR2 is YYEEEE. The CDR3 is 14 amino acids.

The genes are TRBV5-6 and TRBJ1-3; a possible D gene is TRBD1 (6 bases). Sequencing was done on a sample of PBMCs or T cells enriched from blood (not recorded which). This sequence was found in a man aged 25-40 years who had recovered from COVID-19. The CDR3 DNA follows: TGTGCCAGCAGCTTGGCACAGGGCGGAAACACCATATATTTT. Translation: CASSLAQGGNTIYF.